One sample yielded the 14 T cell receptor beta chains listed below, sequenced in a study of cytomegalovirus exposure and HLA in healthy donors. It was with 60 Vbeta and 13 Jbeta primers that the PCR ran. The data were produced by immunoSEQ multiplex PCR, yet TCRdb's version contains in-frame clones alone and is incomplete. Of about 230,000 clones listed, over 65% were seen once; the top ten hold around 1.4%. The sequencing sample was made of PBMCs. The receptors stem from a human donor in good health.

This chain links TRBV12-5 with TRBJ2-7, with 9 bases that match TRBD1. After removal of 7 bases from V and 4 bases from J, the junction contained 8 bases not matched to a gene. Germline V lookup: CDR1 LGHNT, CDR2 FRNRAP. CDR3 length: 14 amino acids. DNA for the CDR3: TGTGCTAGTGCCACGGACAGGGGTGGGTACGAGCAGTACTTC. Translating gives CASATDRGGYEQYF.

This clone was counted a few times. The chain links TRBV5-1 to TRBJ2-1; tentative D call: TRBD2 (6 bases). Trimming pared 2 bases from V and 3 bases from J, leaving 27 bases between. Germline CDR1 and CDR2: SGHRS and YFSETQ. CDR3 length: 20 residues. The CDR3 DNA reads TGCGCCAGCAGCTTACCGGGACGAAGTTTGACTAGTACCGACTACAATGAGCAGTTCTTC. Protein sequence: CASSLPGRSLTSTDYNEQFF. Variable domain in full (rest from reference TRBV5-1 and TRBJ2-1): KAGVTQTPRYLIKTRGQQVTLSCSPISGHRSVSWYQQTPGQGLQFLFEYFSETQRNKGNFPGRFSGRQFSNSRSEMNVSTLELGDSALYLCASSLPGRSLTSTDYNEQFFGPGTRLTVL.

The rearrangement links TRBV9 to TRBJ2-3, with 11 positions matching TRBD1. The CDR3 runs to 16 residues. The V gene end was trimmed by 7 bases and the J gene end by 6 bases; junction bases not matched to a gene: 13. The V gene's germline CDR1 is SGDLS and CDR2 YYNGEE. The CDR3, as DNA: TGTGCCAGCGCCCAGGGTAGGACAGGGGGCGTTGATACGCAGTATTTT. Translating it yields CASAQGRTGGVDTQYF.

The rearrangement joins TRBV10-3 to TRBJ2-7; 8 nucleotides align to TRBD2. This CDR3 contains 13 residues. CDR1 is ENHRY, CDR2 SYGVKD, per germline. V lost 10 bases to trimming and J lost 0 bases; unmatched junction nucleotides: 5. This CDR3 is CATEAGDSYEQYF. The CDR3 DNA sequence: TGTGCCACAGAAGCGGGAGACTCCTACGAGCAGTACTTC.

This clone was observed once. This chain joins TRBV7-8 and TRBJ2-3; tentatively, D is TRBD2 (6 bases). Germline lookup yields CDR1 SGHVS and CDR2 FQNEAQ. This CDR3 region has 15 residues. V was shortened by 3 bases and J by 2 bases, with 12 bases between the two germline ends. In DNA form, the CDR3 reads TGTGCCAGCAGCTTCGCGGGGTCTCTCACAGATACGCAGTATTTT. Encoded protein: CASSFAGSLTDTQYF.

The V gene is TRBV4-2, the J gene TRBJ2-1; TRBD2 agrees at 7 bases. V was clipped by 0 bases and J by 10 bases; unmatched bases: 9. Germline CDR1 reads LGHNA; CDR2 reads YNFKEQ. This CDR3 is built from 15 residues. CDR3 amino acids: CASSQEAGVRAEQFF. As DNA, the CDR3 is TGTGCCAGCAGCCAAGAGGCGGGGGTCCGAGCAGAGCAGTTCTTC.

The chain links TRBV11-2 to TRBJ2-2, with 8 bases fitting TRBD2. V lost 3 bases and J lost 3; bases outside the gene matches: 6. CDR1 is SGHAT, CDR2 FQNNGV, per germline. The CDR3 extends over 16 amino acids. The CDR3 DNA reads as TGTGCCAGCAGCTTTAGAAGCGGGAGTGACACCGGGGAGCTGTTTTTT. It encodes CASSFRSGSDTGELFF.

The chain is built from TRBV12-5 and TRBJ2-3; no reliable D call. V was pared by 2 bases and J by 4 bases, with 10 bases between. CDR1 is LGHNT, CDR2 FRNRAP, per germline. CDR3 length: 14 residues. The CDR3: CASGLPFASDTQYF. The CDR3 coding sequence is TGTGCTAGTGGTTTGCCGTTTGCGTCAGATACGCAGTATTTT.

This sequence joins TRBV11-3 and TRBJ1-1; D ambiguous. This CDR3 is built from 18 residues. Trimming removed 5 bases from V and 0 bases from J, with 22 bases in between. CDR1 and CDR2 from the germline V gene are SGHNT and YENEEA. The CDR3 coding sequence is TGTGCCAGCAGCCGCCGAGAGAACAGAAATTTTGTGAACACTGAAGCTTTCTTT. This gives the protein CASSRRENRNFVNTEAFF. Full variable domain (remainder filled in from reference TRBV11-3 and TRBJ1-1): EAGVVQSPRYKIIEKKQPVAFWCNPISGHNTLYWYLQNLGQGPELLIRYENEEAVDDSQLPKDRFSAERLKGVDSTLKIQPAELGDSAVYLCASSRRENRNFVNTEAFFGQGTRLTVV.

CDR3 DNA sequence: TGTGCCAGCAGTGCTTTTAGGGGGACCTTCACAGATACGCAGTATTTT. Protein: CASSAFRGTFTDTQYF. The chain is built from TRBV6-1 and TRBJ2-3; weak D call: TRBD1 (6 bases). CDR1 and CDR2 from the germline V gene are MNHNS and SASEGT. The CDR3 is 16 residues long. V lost 4 bases to trimming and J lost 2 bases, with 16 bases between them.

The chain combines TRBV6-1 with TRBJ2-2, with 11 bases matching TRBD1. The V gene end was trimmed by 6 bases and the J gene end by 6 bases; junction bases not matched to a gene: 6. The V gene's germline CDR1 is MNHNS and CDR2 SASEGT. There are 15 residues in the CDR3. CDR3 in amino acids: CASRVPGQGAGELFF. The CDR3 bases are TGTGCCAGCAGAGTCCCGGGACAGGGGGCCGGGGAGCTGTTTTTT.

The chain uses TRBV30 and TRBJ2-3, with a possible D match to TRBD2 (6 bases). This CDR3 has 12 amino acids. CDR1 GTSNPN and CDR2 SVGIG come from the germline V gene (reference sequence). Deletions cut 7 bases from V and 6 bases from J, with 14 bases between. CDR3 in amino acids: CAFTGAGDTQYF. CDR3 nucleotides: TGTGCCTTTACCGGGGCGGGGGATACGCAGTATTTT. Looking up the rest from reference TRBV30 and TRBJ2-3 gives the full variable domain: SQTIHQWPATLVQPVGSPLSLECTVEGTSNPNLYWYRQAAGRGLQLLFYSVGIGQISSEVPQNLSASRPQDRQFILSSKKLLLSDSGFYLCAFTGAGDTQYFGPGTRLTVL.

As DNA, the CDR3 is TGTGCCATCACCCGAGGGGCGTTTGCGGGAGGAACCGGGGAGCTGTTTTTT. Its protein is CAITRGAFAGGTGELFF. This chain joins TRBV10-3 and TRBJ2-2; TRBD2 aligns across 8 bases. V dropped 7 bases and J dropped 5; count of bases not matched to a gene: 15. The CDR3 totals 17 residues. Per germline, CDR1 ENHRY and CDR2 SYGVKD.

The V gene is TRBV19, the J gene TRBJ1-4, with D possibly being TRBD1 (5 bases). Trimming took off 8 bases at V and 5 bases at J, with 18 bases between the two ends. The V gene's germline CDR1 is LNHDA and CDR2 SQIVND (reference sequence). The CDR3 runs 15 residues. The CDR3 is CASGDQQEPNEKLFF. The CDR3 bases are TGTGCCAGTGGTGATCAACAGGAGCCCAATGAAAAACTGTTTTTT.